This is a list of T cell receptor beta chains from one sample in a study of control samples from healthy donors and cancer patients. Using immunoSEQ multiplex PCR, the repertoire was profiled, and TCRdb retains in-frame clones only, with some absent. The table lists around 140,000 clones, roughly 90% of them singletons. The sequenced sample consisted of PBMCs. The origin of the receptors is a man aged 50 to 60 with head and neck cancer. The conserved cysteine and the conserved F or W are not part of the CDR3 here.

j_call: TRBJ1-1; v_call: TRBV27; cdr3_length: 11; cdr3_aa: ASSPGISTGAF
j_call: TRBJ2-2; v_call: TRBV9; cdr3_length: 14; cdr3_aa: ASSPWDRANTGELF
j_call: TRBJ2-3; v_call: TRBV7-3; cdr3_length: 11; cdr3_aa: ASSLKGTDTQY
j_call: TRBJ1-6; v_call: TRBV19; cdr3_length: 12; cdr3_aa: ASSPGTGRSPLH
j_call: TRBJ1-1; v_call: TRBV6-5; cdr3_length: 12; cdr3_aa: ASSRRLGDTEAF
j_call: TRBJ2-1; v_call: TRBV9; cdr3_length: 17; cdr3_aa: ASSDTLEEGGGRYNEQF
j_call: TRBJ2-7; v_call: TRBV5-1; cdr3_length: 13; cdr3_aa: ASSFAGTSSYEQY
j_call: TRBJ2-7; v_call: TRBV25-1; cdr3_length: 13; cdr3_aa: ASSESGTTRYEQY
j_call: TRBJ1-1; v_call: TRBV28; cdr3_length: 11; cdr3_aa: ASTSGSGIGAF
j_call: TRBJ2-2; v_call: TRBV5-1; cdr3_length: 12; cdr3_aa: ASTLAVNTGELF
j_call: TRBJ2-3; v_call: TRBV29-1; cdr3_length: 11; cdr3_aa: SAHERGPDTQY
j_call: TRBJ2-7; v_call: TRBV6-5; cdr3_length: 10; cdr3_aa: ASGAQRAEQY
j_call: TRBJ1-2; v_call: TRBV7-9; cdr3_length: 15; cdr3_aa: ASSSQLLLTSNYGYT
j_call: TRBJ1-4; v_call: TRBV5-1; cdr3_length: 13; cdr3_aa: ASSPGGAKEEKLF
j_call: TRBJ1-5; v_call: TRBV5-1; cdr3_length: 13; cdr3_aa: ASSLHGASNQPQH
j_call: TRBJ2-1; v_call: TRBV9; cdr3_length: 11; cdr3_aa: ASSPGGRGEQF
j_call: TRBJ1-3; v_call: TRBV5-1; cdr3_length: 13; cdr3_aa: ASSDTGGSGNTIY
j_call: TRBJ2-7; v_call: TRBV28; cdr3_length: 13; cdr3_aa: ASSFSESGHYEQY
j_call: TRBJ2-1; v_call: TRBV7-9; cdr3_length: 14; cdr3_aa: ASSSVAGGPRNEQF
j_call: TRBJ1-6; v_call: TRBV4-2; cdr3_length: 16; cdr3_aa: ASSQDLGQGAWSPPLH
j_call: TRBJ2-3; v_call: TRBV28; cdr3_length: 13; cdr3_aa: ASSTSGPGGDTQY
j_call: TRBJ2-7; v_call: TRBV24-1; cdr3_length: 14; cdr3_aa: ATSDPGTSGSYEQY
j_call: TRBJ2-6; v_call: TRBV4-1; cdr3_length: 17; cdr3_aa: ASSPQGRQTISGANVLT
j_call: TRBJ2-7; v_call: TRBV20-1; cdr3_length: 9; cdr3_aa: SARYAGEQY
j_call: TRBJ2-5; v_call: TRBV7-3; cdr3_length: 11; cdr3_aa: ASSEGGLGTQY
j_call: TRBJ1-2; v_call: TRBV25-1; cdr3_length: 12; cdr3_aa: ASRWTGGAGGYT
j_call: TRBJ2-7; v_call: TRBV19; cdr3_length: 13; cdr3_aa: ASSFGTPESYEQY
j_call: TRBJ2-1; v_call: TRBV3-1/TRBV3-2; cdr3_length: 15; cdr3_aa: ASSPRTSGSLDNEQF
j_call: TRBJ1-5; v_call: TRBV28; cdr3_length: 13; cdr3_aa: ASRNQGMGNQPQH
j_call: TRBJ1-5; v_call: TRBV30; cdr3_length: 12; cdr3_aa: AWAPGGPPRPQH
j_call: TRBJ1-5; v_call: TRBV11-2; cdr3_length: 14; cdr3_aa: ASSLTFTDSNQPQH
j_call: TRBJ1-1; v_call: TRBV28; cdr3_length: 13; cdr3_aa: ASSQYRDGNTEAF
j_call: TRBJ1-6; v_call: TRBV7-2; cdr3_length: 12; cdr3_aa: ASSLLQGWSPLH
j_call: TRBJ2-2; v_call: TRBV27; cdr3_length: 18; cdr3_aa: ASSPRLGLAGAVRTGELF
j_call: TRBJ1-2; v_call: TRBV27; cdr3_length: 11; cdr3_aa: ASSPGTGYGYT
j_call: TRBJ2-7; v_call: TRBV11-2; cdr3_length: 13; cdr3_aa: ASTTLTGGSYEQY
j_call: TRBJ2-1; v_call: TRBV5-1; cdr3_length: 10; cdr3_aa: ASSFGEDEQF
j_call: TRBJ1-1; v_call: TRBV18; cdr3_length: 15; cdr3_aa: ASSPGGRGGRNTEAF
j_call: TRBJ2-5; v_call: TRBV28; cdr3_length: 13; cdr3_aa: ASSLLWDSGETQY
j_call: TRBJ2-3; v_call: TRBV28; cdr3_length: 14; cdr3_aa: ASSLTSGRFTDTQY
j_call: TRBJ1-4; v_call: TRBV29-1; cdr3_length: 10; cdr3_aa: SVSGGSEKLF
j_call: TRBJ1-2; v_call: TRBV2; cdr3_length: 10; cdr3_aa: ARWDTGDGYT
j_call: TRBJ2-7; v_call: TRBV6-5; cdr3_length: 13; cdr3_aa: ASSYEFGESYEQY
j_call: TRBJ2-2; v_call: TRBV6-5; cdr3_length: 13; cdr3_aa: ASSPTSPNTGELF
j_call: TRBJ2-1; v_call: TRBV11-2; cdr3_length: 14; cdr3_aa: ASSRAGGTDHHEQF
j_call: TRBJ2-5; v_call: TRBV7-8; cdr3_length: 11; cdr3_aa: ASIENREETQY
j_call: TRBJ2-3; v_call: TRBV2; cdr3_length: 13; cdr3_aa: ASSVTGQGTDTQY
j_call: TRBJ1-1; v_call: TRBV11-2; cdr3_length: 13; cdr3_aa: ASSLEAFSNTEAF
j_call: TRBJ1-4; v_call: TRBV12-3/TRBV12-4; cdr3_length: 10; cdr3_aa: ASSLGTGKLF